This T cell receptor (beta chain) originates from a study of Graves' ophthalmopathy and Graves' hyperthyroidism. Study as a whole: The authors collected peripheral blood at initial diagnosis, before any treatment.

RNA transcripts served as template for amplifying TCR beta CDR3 sequences. The library came from an HTBI-primed first-round RT-PCR and a second-round multiplex PCR. In TCRdb, the multiplex PCR reads were re-called with MiXCR into one record per CDR3 protein. The sample shows hundreds of thousands of distinct CDR3 sequences, 22% of them seen only once. Germline CDR1 and CDR2: MNHEY and SVGEGT. The length of the CDR3 is 15 residues. The V end lost 0 bases, the J end lost 6 bases, and 15 bases lay between the germline ends. This chain links TRBV6-2 or TRBV6-3 with TRBJ2-7; either TRBD1 or TRBD2 may fit D (5 bases each). The clonotype was recovered from a woman aged 18 to 35 with stable Graves' hyperthyroidism. Some clones in this sample may be carry-over from other donors' samples. Sequencing was performed on peripheral blood. The CDR3 DNA reads TGTGCCAGCAGTTACTCCCGGGGCCGAGGAGGCGAGCAGTACTTC. It is translated as CASSYSRGRGGEQYF.